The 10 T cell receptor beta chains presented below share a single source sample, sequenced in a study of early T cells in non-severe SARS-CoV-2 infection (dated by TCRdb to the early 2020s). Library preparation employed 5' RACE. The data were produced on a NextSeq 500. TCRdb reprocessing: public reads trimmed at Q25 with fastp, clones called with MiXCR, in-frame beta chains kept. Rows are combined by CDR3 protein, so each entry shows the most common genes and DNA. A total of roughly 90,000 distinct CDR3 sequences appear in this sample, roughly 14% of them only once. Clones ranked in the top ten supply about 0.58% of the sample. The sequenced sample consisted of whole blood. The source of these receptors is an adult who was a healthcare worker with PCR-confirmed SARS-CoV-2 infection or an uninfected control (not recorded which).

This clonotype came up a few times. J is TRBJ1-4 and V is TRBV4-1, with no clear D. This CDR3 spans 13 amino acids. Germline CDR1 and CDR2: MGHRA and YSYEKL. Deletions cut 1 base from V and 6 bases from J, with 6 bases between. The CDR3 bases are TGCGCCAGCAGCCAAGGGCCTTATGAAAAACTGTTTTTT. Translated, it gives CASSQGPYEKLFF.

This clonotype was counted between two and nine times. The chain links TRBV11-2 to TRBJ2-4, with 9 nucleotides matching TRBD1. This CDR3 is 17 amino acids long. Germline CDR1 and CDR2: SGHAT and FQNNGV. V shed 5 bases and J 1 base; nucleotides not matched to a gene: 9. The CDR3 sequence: CASSEVTGGSAKNIQYF. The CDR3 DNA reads TGTGCCAGCAGCGAAGTTACAGGGGGCTCGGCCAAAAACATTCAGTACTTC. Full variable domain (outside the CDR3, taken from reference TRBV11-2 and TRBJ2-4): EAGVAQSPRYKIIEKRQSVAFWCNPISGHATLYWYQQILGQGPKLLIQFQNNGVVDDSQLPKDRFSAERLKGVDSTLKIQPAKLEDSAVYLCASSEVTGGSAKNIQYFGAGTRLSVL.

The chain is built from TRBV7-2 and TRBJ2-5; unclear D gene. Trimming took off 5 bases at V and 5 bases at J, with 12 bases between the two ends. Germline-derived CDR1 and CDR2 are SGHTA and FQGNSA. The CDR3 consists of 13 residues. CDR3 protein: CASSLWEAETQYF. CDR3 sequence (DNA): TGTGCCAGCAGCCTCTGGGAAGCGGAGACCCAGTACTTC.

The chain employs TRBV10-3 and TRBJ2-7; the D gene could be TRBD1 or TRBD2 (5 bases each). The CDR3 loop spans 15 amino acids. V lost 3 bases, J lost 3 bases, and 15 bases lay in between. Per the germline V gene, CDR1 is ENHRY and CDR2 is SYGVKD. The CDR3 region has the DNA TGTGCCATCAGTGAAGGGACCCGAAGGAACTACGAGCAGTACGTC. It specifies CAISEGTRRNYEQYV.

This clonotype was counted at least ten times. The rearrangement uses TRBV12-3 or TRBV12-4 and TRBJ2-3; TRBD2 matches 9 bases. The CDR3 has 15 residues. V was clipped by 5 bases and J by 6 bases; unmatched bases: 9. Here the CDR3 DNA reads TGTGCCAGCAGTGCTAGCGGGGTGCTCGCGGATACGCAGTATTTT. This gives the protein CASSASGVLADTQYF.

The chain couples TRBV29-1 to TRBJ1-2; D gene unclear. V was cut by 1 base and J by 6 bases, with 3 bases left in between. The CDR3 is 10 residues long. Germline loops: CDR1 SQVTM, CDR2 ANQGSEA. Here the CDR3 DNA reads TGCAGCGTTGAAGCAAATGGCTACACCTTC. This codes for CSVEANGYTF.

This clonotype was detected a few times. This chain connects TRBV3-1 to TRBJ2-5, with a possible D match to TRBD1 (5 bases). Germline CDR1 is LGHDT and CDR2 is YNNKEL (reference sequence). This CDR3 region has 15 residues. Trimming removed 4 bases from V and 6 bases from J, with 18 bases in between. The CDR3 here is CASSPQGGAWKTQYF. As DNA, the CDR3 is TGTGCCAGCAGCCCTCAAGGTGGGGCTTGGAAGACCCAGTACTTC.

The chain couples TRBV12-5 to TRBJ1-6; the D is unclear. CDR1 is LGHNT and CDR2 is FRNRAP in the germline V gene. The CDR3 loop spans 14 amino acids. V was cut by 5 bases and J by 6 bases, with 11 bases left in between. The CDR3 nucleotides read TGTGCTAGTGGTGACGGAGGGCTTAATTCACCCCTCCACTTT. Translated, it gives CASGDGGLNSPLHF.

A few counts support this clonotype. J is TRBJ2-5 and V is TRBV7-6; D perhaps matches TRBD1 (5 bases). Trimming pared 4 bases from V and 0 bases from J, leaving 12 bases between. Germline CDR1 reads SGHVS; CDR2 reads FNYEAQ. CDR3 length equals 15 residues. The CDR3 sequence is CASSSRTQNQETQYF. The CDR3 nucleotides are TGTGCCAGCAGCTCAAGGACACAGAACCAAGAGACCCAGTACTTC.

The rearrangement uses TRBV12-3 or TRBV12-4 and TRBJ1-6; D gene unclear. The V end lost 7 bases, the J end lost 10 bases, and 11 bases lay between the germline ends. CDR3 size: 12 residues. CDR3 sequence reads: CASTELGSPLHF. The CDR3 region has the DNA TGTGCCAGCACGGAGTTGGGATCACCCCTCCACTTT.